This TCR beta chain was obtained from a study of blood T cell repertoires in COVID-19. About this clone: Other nucleotide sequences in the sample specify the same CDR3.

Generated by immunoSEQ multiplex PCR, the TCRdb table keeps only in-frame clones and is missing some. The sample records a few hundred thousand clones, roughly nine tenths being singletons. Sequencing was done on a sample of PBMCs or T cells enriched from blood (not recorded which). This sequence was found in a middle-aged woman who had been exposed to COVID-19.

CDR3: CSVVTGTNEKLFF. CDR3 nucleotides: TGCAGCGTGGTGACAGGGACTAATGAAAAACTGTTTTTT. V and J are TRBV29-1 and TRBJ1-4, with 7 bases lining up with TRBD1. Germline loops: CDR1 SQVTM, CDR2 ANQGSEA. This CDR3 has 13 amino acids. V dropped 6 bases and J dropped 2; count of bases not matched to a gene: 3.